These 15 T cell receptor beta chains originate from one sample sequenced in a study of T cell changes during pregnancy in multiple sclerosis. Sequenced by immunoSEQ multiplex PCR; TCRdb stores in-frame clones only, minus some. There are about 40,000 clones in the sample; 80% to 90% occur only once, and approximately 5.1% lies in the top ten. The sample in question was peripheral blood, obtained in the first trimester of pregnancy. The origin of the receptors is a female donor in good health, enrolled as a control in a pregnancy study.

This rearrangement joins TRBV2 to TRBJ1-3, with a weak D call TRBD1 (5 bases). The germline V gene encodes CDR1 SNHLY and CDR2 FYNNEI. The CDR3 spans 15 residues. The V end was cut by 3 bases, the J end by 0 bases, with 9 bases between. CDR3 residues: CASSEGGSSGNTIYF. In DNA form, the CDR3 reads TGTGCCAGCAGTGAGGGGGGGAGCTCTGGAAACACCATATATTTT.

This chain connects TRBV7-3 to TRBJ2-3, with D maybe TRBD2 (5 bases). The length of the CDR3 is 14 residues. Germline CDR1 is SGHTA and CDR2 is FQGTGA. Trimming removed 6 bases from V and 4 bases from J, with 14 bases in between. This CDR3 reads CASRSGLASDTQYF. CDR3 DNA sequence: TGTGCCAGCAGGTCAGGCCTAGCATCAGATACGCAGTATTTT. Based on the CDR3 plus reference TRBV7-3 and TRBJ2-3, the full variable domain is GAGVSQTPSNKVTEKGKYVELRCDPISGHTALYWYRQSLGQGPEFLIYFQGTGAADDSGLPNDRFFAVRPEGSVSTLKIQRTERGDSAVYLCASRSGLASDTQYFGPGTRLTVL.

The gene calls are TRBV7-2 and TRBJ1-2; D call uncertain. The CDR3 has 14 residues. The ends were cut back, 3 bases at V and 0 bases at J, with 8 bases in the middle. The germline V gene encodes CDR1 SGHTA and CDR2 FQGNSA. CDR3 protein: CASSFFPANYGYTF. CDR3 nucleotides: TGTGCCAGCAGCTTCTTTCCGGCTAACTATGGCTACACCTTC.

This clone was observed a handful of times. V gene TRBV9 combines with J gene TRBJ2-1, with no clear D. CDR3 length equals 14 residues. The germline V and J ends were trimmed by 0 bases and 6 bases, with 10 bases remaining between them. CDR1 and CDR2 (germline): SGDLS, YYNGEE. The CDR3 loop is CASSVGSFSNEQFF. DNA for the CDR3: TGTGCCAGCAGCGTAGGTAGTTTTTCCAATGAGCAGTTCTTC. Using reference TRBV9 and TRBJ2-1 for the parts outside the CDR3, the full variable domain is DSGVTQTPKHLITATGQRVTLRCSPRSGDLSVYWYQQSLDQGLQFLIQYYNGEERAKGNILERFSAQQFPDLHSELNLSSLELGDSALYFCASSVGSFSNEQFFGPGTRLTVL.

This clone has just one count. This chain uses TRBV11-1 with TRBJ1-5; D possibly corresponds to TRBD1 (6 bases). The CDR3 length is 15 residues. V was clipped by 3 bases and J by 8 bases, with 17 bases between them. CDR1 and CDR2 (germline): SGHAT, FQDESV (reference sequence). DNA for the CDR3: TGTGCCAGCAGCTTTAGGGGCAGGGGATGGGAGCCCCAGCATTTT. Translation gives CASSFRGRGWEPQHF.

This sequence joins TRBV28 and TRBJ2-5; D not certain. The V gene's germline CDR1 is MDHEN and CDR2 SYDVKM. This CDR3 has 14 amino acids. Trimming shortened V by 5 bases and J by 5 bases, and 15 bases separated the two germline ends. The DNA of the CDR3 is TGTGCCAGCAGTCCGCACATCACCGGGGAGACCCAGTACTTC. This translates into CASSPHITGETQYF.

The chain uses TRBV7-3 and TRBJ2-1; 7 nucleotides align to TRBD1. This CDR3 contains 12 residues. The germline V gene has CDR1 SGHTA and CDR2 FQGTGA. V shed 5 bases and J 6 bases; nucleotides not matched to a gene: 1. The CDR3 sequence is CASSPGGNEQFF. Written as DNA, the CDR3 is TGTGCCAGCAGCCCAGGGGGCAATGAGCAGTTCTTC.

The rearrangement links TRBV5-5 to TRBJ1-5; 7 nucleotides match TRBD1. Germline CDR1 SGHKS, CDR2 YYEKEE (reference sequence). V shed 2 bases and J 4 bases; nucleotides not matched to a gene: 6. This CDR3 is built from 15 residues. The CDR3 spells CASSFDRDPNQPQHF. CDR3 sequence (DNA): TGTGCCAGCAGCTTTGACAGGGACCCTAATCAGCCCCAGCATTTT. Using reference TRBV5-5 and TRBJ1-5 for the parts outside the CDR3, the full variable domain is DAGVTQSPTHLIKTRGQQVTLRCSPISGHKSVSWYQQVLGQGPQFIFQYYEKEERGRGNFPDRFSARQFPNYSSELNVNALLLGDSALYLCASSFDRDPNQPQHFGDGTRLSIL.

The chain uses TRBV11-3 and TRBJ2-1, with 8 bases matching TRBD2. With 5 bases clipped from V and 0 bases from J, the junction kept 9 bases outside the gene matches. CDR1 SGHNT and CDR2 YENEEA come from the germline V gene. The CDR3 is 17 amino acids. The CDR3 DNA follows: TGTGCCAGCAGCCCCCCGGCTAGCGGGTACTCCTACAATGAGCAGTTCTTC. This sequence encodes CASSPPASGYSYNEQFF.

The CDR3 bases are TGTGCCAGCAGCCTCCGACAGGAGGTTCAATCTGGAAACACCATATATTTT. It codes for CASSLRQEVQSGNTIYF. The chain joins TRBV7-2 to TRBJ1-3; D is perhaps TRBD1 (6 bases). V was trimmed by 5 bases and J by 1 base, leaving 18 bases between them. The V gene's germline CDR1 is SGHTA and CDR2 FQGNSA. CDR3 length: 17 amino acids.

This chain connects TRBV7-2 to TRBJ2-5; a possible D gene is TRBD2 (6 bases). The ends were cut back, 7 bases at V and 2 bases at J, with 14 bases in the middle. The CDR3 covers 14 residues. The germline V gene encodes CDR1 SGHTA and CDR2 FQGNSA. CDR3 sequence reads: CASTRRAGQETQYF. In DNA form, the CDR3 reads TGTGCCAGCACCCGCCGGGCGGGACAAGAGACCCAGTACTTC.

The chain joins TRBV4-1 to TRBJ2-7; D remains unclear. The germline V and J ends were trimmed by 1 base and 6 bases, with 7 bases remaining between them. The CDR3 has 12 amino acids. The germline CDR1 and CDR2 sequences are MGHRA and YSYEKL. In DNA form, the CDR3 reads TGCGCCAGCAGCCAAGGAGATGGCGAGCAGTACTTC. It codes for CASSQGDGEQYF.

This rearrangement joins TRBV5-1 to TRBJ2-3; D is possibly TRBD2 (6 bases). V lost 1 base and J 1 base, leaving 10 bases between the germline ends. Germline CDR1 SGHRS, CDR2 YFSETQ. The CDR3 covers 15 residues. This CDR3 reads CASSLTGDGTDTQYF. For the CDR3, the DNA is TGCGCCAGCAGCTTGACGGGGGATGGCACAGATACGCAGTATTTT.

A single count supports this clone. This CDR3 is CASLRTSGGTEQFF. For the CDR3, the DNA is TGCGCCAGCCTAAGGACTAGCGGGGGGACGGAGCAGTTCTTC. The chain has TRBV10-2 and TRBJ2-1, with 14 positions matching TRBD2. CDR1 WSHSY and CDR2 SAAADI come from the germline V gene. The CDR3 is made up of 14 amino acids. The junction had 7 bases not matched to a gene; V was cut back by 8 bases and J by 10 bases.

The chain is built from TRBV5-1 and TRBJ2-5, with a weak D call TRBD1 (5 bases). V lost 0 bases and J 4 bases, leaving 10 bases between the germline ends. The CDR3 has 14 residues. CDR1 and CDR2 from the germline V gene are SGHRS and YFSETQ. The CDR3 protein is CASSLGSRAETQYF. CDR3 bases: TGCGCCAGCAGCTTGGGGTCCAGGGCAGAGACCCAGTACTTC.